The 4 T cell receptor beta chains in this list originate from one sample, sequenced in a study of shared clonotypes between healthy human individuals (dated by TCRdb to about 2020). The library was prepared using the immunoSEQ multiplex PCR assay. TCRdb limited this immuneACCESS table to in-frame rearrangements with V and J called. A share of clones is missing; checked studies link under half to unresolved V genes, and the rest is unexplained. For this sample there are millions of clones; approximately 94% appear just once. The ten largest make up 1.7% of the sample. CD8 naive samples were obtained by positive selection for CCR7 among CD45RO-negative cells, yielding a CD45RA+CCR7+ population from which TemRA cells were excluded. Specimen: naive CD8+ T cells from PBMCs. This specimen's cell subset or site label, per the study, means: CD45RA+CCR7+. These receptors were collected from a man between 18 and 35 years old in good health. Some clones in this sample may be carry-over from other donors' samples.

As DNA, the CDR3 is TGTGCCAGTAGTATCGGTGTAATCTACGAGCAGTACTTC. This sequence encodes CASSIGVIYEQYF. The chain carries TRBV19 and TRBJ2-7; unclear D gene. The CDR3 loop spans 13 amino acids. Germline V gives CDR1 LNHDA, CDR2 SQIVND (reference sequence). V was shortened by 3 bases and J by 3 bases, with 9 bases between the two germline ends.

DNA for the CDR3: TGTGCCAGCAGCCGAGACACCTTCTCTGGAAACACCATATATTTT. It specifies CASSRDTFSGNTIYF. The chain is built from TRBV27 and TRBJ1-3; D not certain. Trimming left V 6 bases short and J 0 bases short, with 12 bases between. The germline gives CDR1 MNHEY, CDR2 SMNVEV (reference sequence). The CDR3 is 15 residues long.

Only one count was recorded for this clone. V usage is TRBV7-8 and J usage is TRBJ2-1, with 10 bases that match TRBD1. The CDR3 is 12 amino acids. Losses at the gene ends were 6 bases for V and 9 bases for J; bases not matched to a gene: 2. CDR1 and CDR2 from the germline V gene are SGHVS and FQNEAQ. The CDR3 protein is CASSWDRGEQFF. In DNA form, the CDR3 reads TGTGCCAGCAGTTGGGACAGGGGTGAGCAGTTCTTC.

The rearrangement uses TRBV10-3 and TRBJ2-7, with D perhaps TRBD1 or TRBD2 (5 bases each). The germline V gene has CDR1 ENHRY and CDR2 SYGVKD. The CDR3 extends over 14 amino acids. Trimming stripped 3 bases from V and 4 bases from J, with 13 bases between. The CDR3 is CAISERGRPYEQYF. CDR3 bases: TGTGCCATCAGTGAAAGGGGACGCCCTTACGAGCAGTACTTC.